This passage covers 27 T cell receptor beta chains from one sample sequenced in a study of identical twins (dated by TCRdb to 2015 to 2016). Libraries were built with 5' RACE. Data came from an Illumina HiSeq 2000. TCRdb reworked the public reads: Q25 trimming with fastp, MiXCR clone assembly, productive beta chains retained. Duplicate CDR3 protein sequences are folded into a single record with the most common DNA and genes. This sample is represented by 1.5 million to 2 million distinct CDR3 sequences; around 33% of them were singletons. The top ten clonotypes cover around 0.3% of the sample. The sample consisted of cord blood. The receptors here all came from a newborn girl in good health.

This clonotype has a handful of counts. The V and J genes are TRBV7-8 and TRBJ2-7; TRBD2 matches 7 bases. V was pared by 7 bases and J by 3 bases, with 15 bases of the junction left unmatched. CDR3 size: 16 residues. Germline V gene lookup returns CDR1 SGHVS and CDR2 FQNEAQ. The CDR3 region has the DNA TGTGCCAGCACCCAGGATCGGCTAGCGGACCACTACGAGCAGTACTTC. This codes for CASTQDRLADHYEQYF.

The sample holds a few counts of this clonotype. V and J are TRBV7-9 and TRBJ1-2; D remains unclear. V was clipped by 2 bases and J by 5 bases, with 12 bases between them. The germline CDR1 and CDR2 sequences are SEHNR and FQNEAQ (reference sequence). The CDR3 is made up of 14 amino acids. This CDR3 reads CASSLRAGIYGYTF. As DNA, the CDR3 is TGTGCCAGCAGCTTACGCGCAGGCATATATGGCTACACCTTC.

This clonotype was counted only a few times. CDR3 in DNA: TGTGCCAGCAGCGAAAGCGGGGGGGCCTCATCCTACGAGCAGTACTTC. As protein: CASSESGGASSYEQYF. This chain connects TRBV9 to TRBJ2-7; TRBD2 matches 10 bases. Germline loops: CDR1 SGDLS, CDR2 YYNGEE. Losses at the gene ends were 3 bases for V and 1 base for J; bases not matched to a gene: 7. The CDR3 consists of 16 residues.

This chain uses TRBV12-3 or TRBV12-4 with TRBJ1-5; TRBD1 matches 12 bases. The J segment lost 3 bases and the V segment lost 5 bases, leaving 5 bases of the junction unmatched. This CDR3 contains 16 residues. The CDR3 nucleotides read TGTGCCAGCAGTGGGACAGGGGGCGCCCTCAATCAGCCCCAGCATTTT. Its protein is CASSGTGGALNQPQHF.

This clonotype has at least ten counts. DNA for the CDR3: TGTGCCAGCAGCTTCGGGGCAAGCGGGAGTGTTGAAGACTACTACTACGAGCAGTACTTC. It is translated as CASSFGASGSVEDYYYEQYF. The V call is TRBV4-2, the J call TRBJ2-7; the match to TRBD2 covers 8 bases. The CDR3 totals 20 residues. Germline V gene lookup returns CDR1 LGHNA and CDR2 YNFKEQ. Trimming cost V 5 bases and J 3 bases; bases outside gene matches: 24.

This clonotype turned up a few times. The chain links TRBV14 to TRBJ2-1; no reliable D call. The V end lost 7 bases, the J end lost 13 bases, and 20 bases lay between the germline ends. CDR1 is SGHDN, CDR2 FVKESK, per germline. The CDR3 length is 13 residues. The CDR3 sequence is CASNHFRCQVQFF. The CDR3 coding sequence is TGTGCCAGCAACCACTTCCGCTGTCAAGTCCAGTTCTTC. Together with reference TRBV14 and TRBJ2-1, the CDR3 gives the full variable domain: EAGVTQFPSHSVIEKGQTVTLRCDPISGHDNLYWYRRVMGKEIKFLLHFVKESKQDESGMPNNRFLAERTGGTYSTLKVQPAELEDSGVYFCASNHFRCQVQFFGPGTRLTVL.

The V gene is TRBV28, the J gene TRBJ2-1, with D perhaps TRBD1 or TRBD2 (7 bases each). The J call may not be correct, given that the DNA end is closer to TRBJ2-7. The CDR3 totals 16 residues. Germline values: CDR1 MDHEN, CDR2 SYDVKM. The CDR3 sequence is CASSLGGAGGYNEQYF. As DNA, the CDR3 is TGTGCCAGCAGTTTAGGGGGGGCAGGGGGTTACAATGAGCAGTACTTC.

This chain joins TRBV7-9 and TRBJ1-2; 10 bases align to TRBD1. J lost 4 bases, V lost 1 base, and 6 bases had no gene match. Germline CDR1 reads SEHNR; CDR2 reads FQNEAQ (reference sequence). The CDR3 loop spans 16 amino acids. The CDR3 is CASSLDLGQGIYGYTF. The DNA for the CDR3 is TGTGCCAGCAGCTTAGACTTGGGACAGGGGATCTATGGCTACACCTTC.

J is TRBJ2-7 and V is TRBV20-1; D not resolved. The CDR3 extends over 13 amino acids. Trimming shortened V by 1 base and J by 4 bases, and 11 bases separated the two germline ends. Germline CDR1 reads DFQATT; CDR2 reads SNEGSKA (reference sequence). The CDR3 region has the DNA TGCAGTGCTAGAGTGGGCCCTATATACGAGCAGTACTTC. This sequence encodes CSARVGPIYEQYF.

This clonotype was detected only a few times. V usage is TRBV7-8 and J usage is TRBJ2-3, with D possibly being TRBD2 (6 bases). V dropped 5 bases and J dropped 0 bases, with 15 bases sitting between them. Germline-derived CDR1 and CDR2 are SGHVS and FQNEAQ. The CDR3 runs to 16 residues. CDR3 protein: CASSPTTGTSTDTQYF. The CDR3 bases are TGTGCCAGCAGCCCAACCACGGGGACTAGCACAGATACGCAGTATTTT.

This sequence joins TRBV11-2 and TRBJ1-5; no definite D call. From germline, CDR1 is SGHAT and CDR2 FQNNGV. The CDR3 covers 14 residues. Trimming removed 0 bases at V and 4 bases at J, with 7 bases between. In DNA, the CDR3 is TGTGCCAGCAGCTTAGATAACGGAAATCAGCCCCAGCATTTT. It specifies CASSLDNGNQPQHF.

In its sample, this clonotype was seen a few times. This chain joins TRBV7-2 and TRBJ1-2, with 8 bases aligning to TRBD1. Germline V CDR1 and CDR2: SGHTA, FQGNSA. V trimming: 1 base; J trimming: 5 bases; junction bases outside the gene matches: 9. CDR3 length: 16 amino acids. The CDR3 spells CASSLDRQGRGYGYTF. DNA for the CDR3: TGTGCCAGCAGCTTAGATAGACAGGGGCGAGGGTATGGCTACACCTTC.

This clonotype appeared a few times. The rearrangement uses TRBV4-1 and TRBJ2-4; no firm D call. The CDR3 sequence is 15 residues long. V was cut by 2 bases and J by 2 bases, with 10 bases left in between. Germline V gene data show CDR1 as MGHRA and CDR2 as YSYEKL. The CDR3 sequence is CASSQNLISKNIQYF. Here the CDR3 DNA reads TGCGCCAGCAGCCAAAATCTGATCTCCAAAAACATTCAGTACTTC.

This clonotype has a handful of counts. The chain links TRBV10-3 to TRBJ2-3; D unclear. V was pared by 10 bases and J by 4 bases, with 9 bases between. Germline values: CDR1 ENHRY, CDR2 SYGVKD. The CDR3 has 11 residues. CDR3 coding DNA: TGTGCCACCCTAGGCGCAGATACGCAGTATTTT. This codes for CATLGADTQYF.

V and J are TRBV9 and TRBJ1-6; a weak D match, TRBD1 (5 bases). Germline CDR1 reads SGDLS; CDR2 reads YYNGEE. This CDR3 contains 18 residues. The V end lost 0 bases, the J end lost 2 bases, and 15 bases lay between the germline ends. The CDR3 DNA reads as TGTGCCAGCAGCGTAGAGTTTCAGGGATTACCCTATAATTCACCCCTCCACTTT. Encoded protein: CASSVEFQGLPYNSPLHF.

Points on this clonotype: A much larger clone is a single base away; this may be a read error. The chain has TRBV10-3 and TRBJ2-1, with D perhaps TRBD1 (5 bases). CDR3 length equals 15 residues. The germline CDR1 and CDR2 sequences are ENHRY and SYGVKD. The CDR3 region has the DNA TGTGCCGTCAGTGGAGCAGACAGCTCCTACAATGAGCAGTTCTTC. Translating gives CAVSGADSSYNEQFF.

The chain links TRBV28 to TRBJ1-2; TRBD1 matches at 8 bases. Germline CDR1 is MDHEN and CDR2 is SYDVKM. CDR3 length: 16 residues. The V and J ends lost 2 bases and 5 bases, in that order; junction bases with no gene match: 10. The CDR3 coding sequence is TGTGCCAGCAGTTTAGACGCGACAGGGGATTGGTATGGCTACACCTTC. Its translation: CASSLDATGDWYGYTF.

This clonotype was seen repeatedly, ten times or more. The V gene is TRBV5-1, the J gene TRBJ2-1; D gene uncertain. The length of the CDR3 is 14 residues. Germline assignment: CDR1 SGHRS and CDR2 YFSETQ. V was shortened by 1 base and J by 3 bases, with 8 bases between the two germline ends. CDR3 sequence (DNA): TGCGCCAGCAGCTTGCGGCAGAACTACAATGAGCAGTTCTTC. Protein sequence: CASSLRQNYNEQFF.

This chain uses TRBV9 with TRBJ2-1; perhaps TRBD2 as D (6 bases). Looked up from germline, CDR1 is SGDLS and CDR2 is YYNGEE. Trimming removed 3 bases from V and 1 base from J, with 11 bases in between. The CDR3 is 15 residues long. CDR3 in DNA: TGTGCCAGCAGCGCTCGGACTATTTCCTACAATGAGCAGTTCTTC. Translated: CASSARTISYNEQFF.

This clonotype was observed once. V gene TRBV14 combines with J gene TRBJ2-1; maybe TRBD2 (5 bases). The DNA end is a closer match to TRBJ2-7, so the J assignment may be wrong. The CDR3 has 17 amino acids. CDR1 and CDR2 (germline): SGHDN, FVKESK. The CDR3 region has the DNA TGTGCCAGCAGCCAAGATGTTTCTAGCCGGCCCTACAATGAGCAGTACTTC. It codes for CASSQDVSSRPYNEQYF.

In its sample, this clonotype was seen a few times. The rearrangement joins TRBV5-1 to TRBJ2-3; 10 bases are shared with TRBD2. J was trimmed by 1 base and V by 5 bases; bases with no gene match: 4. The CDR3 covers 15 residues. Germline V CDR1 and CDR2: SGHRS, YFSETQ. CDR3 sequence: CASRNLAGGTDTQYF. CDR3 DNA: TGCGCCAGCAGGAACCTAGCGGGGGGCACAGATACGCAGTATTTT.

The chain combines TRBV30 with TRBJ2-1; D perhaps matches TRBD1 (6 bases). The CDR3 is 15 residues long. Trimming left V 0 bases short and J 8 bases short, with 17 bases between. Germline CDR1 reads GTSNPN; CDR2 reads SVGIG (reference sequence). CDR3 nucleotides: TGTGCCTGGAGTGTAGGGGGTCCCGGTGACTATGAGCAGTTCTTC. Translated, it gives CAWSVGGPGDYEQFF. Looking up the rest from reference TRBV30 and TRBJ2-1 gives the full variable domain: SQTIHQWPATLVQPVGSPLSLECTVEGTSNPNLYWYRQAAGRGLQLLFYSVGIGQISSEVPQNLSASRPQDRQFILSSKKLLLSDSGFYLCAWSVGGPGDYEQFFGPGTRLTVL.

The chain is built from TRBV6-6 and TRBJ1-5, with D uncertain. V was pared by 0 bases and J by 3 bases, with 9 bases between. The CDR3 contains 15 residues. From germline, CDR1 is MNHNY and CDR2 SVGAGI (reference sequence). Here the CDR3 reads CASSYSRQLNQPQHF. CDR3 bases: TGTGCCAGCAGTTACTCGAGGCAGCTCAATCAGCCCCAGCATTTT.

This clonotype appeared many times. The V and J genes are TRBV29-1 and TRBJ2-5; 12 nucleotides agree with TRBD1. There are 16 residues in the CDR3. J was trimmed by 3 bases and V by 7 bases; bases with no gene match: 12. CDR1 and CDR2 from the germline V gene are SQVTM and ANQGSEA. CDR3 protein: CSALPGQGAPEETQYF. CDR3 DNA: TGCAGCGCCTTACCGGGACAGGGGGCTCCGGAAGAGACCCAGTACTTC.

The rearrangement uses TRBV5-5 and TRBJ2-7, with D perhaps TRBD1 (6 bases). This CDR3 region has 14 residues. Trimming removed 0 bases at V and 3 bases at J, with 10 bases between. Germline values: CDR1 SGHKS, CDR2 YYEKEE (reference sequence). CDR3 protein: CASSLASRGYEQYF. CDR3 nucleotide sequence: TGTGCCAGCAGCTTGGCTAGCAGGGGCTACGAGCAGTACTTC.

In its sample, this clonotype was seen a few times. This chain uses TRBV5-1 with TRBJ2-7; D ambiguous. Between the trimmed V and J ends, which lost 1 base and 0 bases, there was a span of 8 bases. Germline V gives CDR1 SGHRS, CDR2 YFSETQ. This CDR3 contains 14 residues. CDR3 in DNA: TGCGCCAGCAGCTTGCTCGTTAGCTCCTACGAGCAGTACTTC. This codes for CASSLLVSSYEQYF.

This clonotype turned up a few times. The genes are TRBV4-2 and TRBJ2-3; TRBD1 might be the D (6 bases). Germline CDR1 reads LGHNA; CDR2 reads YNFKEQ. The V and J ends lost 1 base and 0 bases respectively, with 11 bases between them. The CDR3 contains 16 residues. CDR3 amino acids: CASSQVDRYSTDTQYF. CDR3 sequence (DNA): TGTGCCAGCAGCCAAGTCGACAGGTATAGCACAGATACGCAGTATTTT.